These 21 T cell receptor beta chains were sequenced from one sample in a study of tumor-infiltrating lymphocytes in localized non-small cell lung cancer. The table came from immunoSEQ multiplex PCR; TCRdb's copy has only in-frame clones and leaves some out. This table holds about 12,000 clones, less than 80% found once. Sequenced material: uninvolved lung tissue not adjacent to the tumor. The receptor source for this set is a human donor with non-small cell lung cancer.

This chain uses TRBV7-2 with TRBJ2-7; no definite D call. CDR1 SGHTA and CDR2 FQGNSA come from the germline V gene. The CDR3 consists of 11 residues. Trimming stripped 3 bases from V and 0 bases from J, with 0 bases between. The CDR3 here is CASSFSYEQYF. The CDR3 bases are TGTGCCAGCAGCTTCTCCTACGAGCAGTACTTC. Full variable domain (rest looked up from reference TRBV7-2 and TRBJ2-7): GAGVSQSPSNKVTEKGKDVELRCDPISGHTALYWYRQSLGQGLEFLIYFQGNSAPDKSGLPSDRFSAERTGGSVSTLTIQRTQQEDSAVYLCASSFSYEQYFGPGTRLTVT.

The chain is built from TRBV29-1 and TRBJ2-1, with D possibly called TRBD1 or TRBD2 (5 bases each). Germline V gene data show CDR1 as SQVTM and CDR2 as ANQGSEA. The length of the CDR3 is 15 residues. Trimming shortened V by 0 bases and J by 9 bases, and 18 bases separated the two germline ends. CDR3 region: CSVEDLPRGVPEQFF. DNA of the CDR3: TGCAGCGTTGAAGATTTGCCCCGAGGGGTTCCTGAGCAGTTCTTC.

By share, this clone counts as medium-sized. The chain couples TRBV9 to TRBJ2-3; 8 bases agree with TRBD1. With 3 bases clipped from V and 0 bases from J, the junction kept 3 bases outside the gene matches. Germline CDR1 and CDR2: SGDLS and YYNGEE. There are 15 residues in the CDR3. CDR3 protein: CASSAGDRSTDTQYF. In DNA form, the CDR3 reads TGTGCCAGCAGCGCGGGGGACAGGAGCACAGATACGCAGTATTTT.

The gene calls are TRBV10-3 and TRBJ2-3; 12 bases map to TRBD2. The CDR3 runs to 16 residues. Trimming cost V 4 bases and J 5 bases; bases outside gene matches: 7. Germline CDR1 and CDR2: ENHRY and SYGVKD. The CDR3: CAISARTSGIIDTQYF. The CDR3 nucleotides are TGTGCCATCAGTGCGCGGACTAGCGGGATTATAGATACGCAGTATTTT.

V and J are TRBV19 and TRBJ1-1; 9 bases are shared with TRBD1. This CDR3 has 15 amino acids. Germline CDR1 LNHDA, CDR2 SQIVND (reference sequence). V trimming: 5 bases; J trimming: 1 base; junction bases outside the gene matches: 5. Here the CDR3 DNA reads TGTGCCAGTAGTGCTGGGACAGGGCCGAACACTGAAGCTTTCTTT. Residues: CASSAGTGPNTEAFF.

The V and J genes are TRBV4-1 and TRBJ2-1, with D possibly matching TRBD2 (7 bases). The CDR3 is 16 amino acids. The germline gives CDR1 MGHRA, CDR2 YSYEKL. V was shortened by 2 bases and J by 7 bases, with 18 bases between the two germline ends. The CDR3 is CASSQRGGPGGNEQFF. CDR3 nucleotide sequence: TGCGCCAGCAGCCAAAGAGGGGGTCCCGGGGGGAATGAGCAGTTCTTC.

V usage is TRBV4-3 and J usage is TRBJ2-3, with 8 bases matching TRBD2. The germline CDR1 and CDR2 sequences are LGHNA and YSLEER. This CDR3 spans 17 amino acids. After removal of 0 bases from V and 4 bases from J, the junction contained 9 bases not matched to a gene. CDR3: CASSQDQQRGFADTQYF. The CDR3 DNA sequence: TGCGCCAGCAGCCAAGATCAACAGCGGGGGTTCGCAGATACGCAGTATTTT.

The chain joins TRBV5-6 to TRBJ1-3, with unresolved D. Germline V CDR1 and CDR2: SGHDT, YYEEEE. The CDR3 runs 15 residues. The V end lost 0 bases, the J end lost 0 bases, and 7 bases lay between the germline ends. In DNA, the CDR3 is TGTGCCAGCAGCTTGGTACCCAGCTCTGGAAACACCATATATTTT. The encoded protein is CASSLVPSSGNTIYF.

CDR3 residues: CASSPTGSDTQYF. The CDR3 region has the DNA TGCGCCAGCAGCCCGACAGGGTCCGATACGCAGTATTTT. The chain carries TRBV5-1 and TRBJ2-3; 7 bases align to TRBD1. This CDR3 has 13 residues. V trimming: 4 bases; J trimming: 6 bases; junction bases outside the gene matches: 5. Germline V gene data show CDR1 as SGHRS and CDR2 as YFSETQ.

This clone occurred a few times. The chain carries TRBV9 and TRBJ1-1; D is unresolved. The CDR3 runs 14 residues. Per germline, CDR1 SGDLS and CDR2 YYNGEE. V was pared by 0 bases and J by 2 bases, with 8 bases between. The DNA for the CDR3 is TGTGCCAGCAGCGTAGCGGCCGGCAACACTGAAGCTTTCTTT. This translates into CASSVAAGNTEAFF.

This clone is a singleton in its sample. The chain joins TRBV5-1 to TRBJ2-7; the match to TRBD1 covers 11 bases. From germline, CDR1 is SGHRS and CDR2 YFSETQ. V trimming: 4 bases; J trimming: 6 bases; junction bases outside the gene matches: 9. This CDR3 has 15 residues. The DNA of the CDR3 is TGCGCCAGCAGCACCGGGACAGGGGGTTTGGGCGAGCAGTACTTC. Translated, it gives CASSTGTGGLGEQYF.

The CDR3 reads CASSQGLASYEQYF. The CDR3 bases are TGTGCCAGCAGCCAGGGACTAGCCTCCTACGAGCAGTACTTC. The rearrangement links TRBV7-2 to TRBJ2-7; 9 bases match TRBD2. This CDR3 contains 14 residues. CDR1 and CDR2 from the germline V gene are SGHTA and FQGNSA. The trim removed 5 bases at V and 0 bases at J, leaving 2 bases unmatched.

This chain uses TRBV2 with TRBJ1-2; 11 bases are shared with TRBD1. The CDR3 is made up of 17 amino acids. Losses at the gene ends were 1 base for V and 8 bases for J; bases not matched to a gene: 12. Germline-derived CDR1 and CDR2 are SNHLY and FYNNEI. CDR3 sequence reads: CASSEGTGGAKIWGYTF. The CDR3 DNA follows: TGTGCCAGCAGTGAAGGGACAGGGGGCGCAAAAATTTGGGGCTACACCTTC.

The V call is TRBV4-1, the J call TRBJ2-7; no clear D. Trimming left V 1 base short and J 1 base short, with 14 bases between. The CDR3 is made up of 16 amino acids. The germline CDR1 and CDR2 sequences are MGHRA and YSYEKL. DNA for the CDR3: TGCGCCAGCAGCCAAGTTACGGTTCTTACTTCCTACGAGCAGTACTTC. Translated: CASSQVTVLTSYEQYF.

This chain links TRBV9 with TRBJ1-4, with a weak D call TRBD1 (5 bases). Between the trimmed V and J ends, which lost 0 bases and 6 bases, there was a span of 9 bases. Germline lookup yields CDR1 SGDLS and CDR2 YYNGEE. This CDR3 spans 14 amino acids. CDR3 nucleotide sequence: TGTGCCAGCAGCGTAGCCGGGACGGATGAAAAACTGTTTTTT. It codes for CASSVAGTDEKLFF.

This clone was detected a few times. J is TRBJ1-5 and V is TRBV6-6; TRBD1 matches 9 bases. The CDR3 runs to 14 residues. Germline loops: CDR1 MNHNY, CDR2 SVGAGI (reference sequence). The V gene end was trimmed by 5 bases and the J gene end by 2 bases; junction bases not matched to a gene: 1. The CDR3, as DNA: TGTGCCAGCAGTGACAGGGGGGGCAATCAGCCCCAGCATTTT. Translated: CASSDRGGNQPQHF.

This chain connects TRBV7-2 to TRBJ2-1, with D uncertain. Germline CDR1 and CDR2: SGHTA and FQGNSA. V lost 5 bases, J lost 0 bases, and 14 bases lay in between. This CDR3 is 16 amino acids long. The CDR3 DNA is TGTGCCAGCAGCCCTTATGTAGCTGACTCCTACAATGAGCAGTTCTTC. Its translation: CASSPYVADSYNEQFF.

This chain links TRBV5-8 with TRBJ1-5; D is unresolved. The CDR3 runs to 13 residues. Germline CDR1 reads SGHTS; CDR2 reads YDEGEE. V was trimmed by 4 bases and J by 5 bases, leaving 10 bases between them. This CDR3 is CASSPSGDQPQHF. The CDR3 DNA follows: TGTGCCAGCAGCCCCTCTGGGGATCAGCCCCAGCATTTT.

This clone showed up just once. CDR3 DNA: TGTGCCAGCAGCTTGAGGTCAGGGGGCTGGCTCCAAGAGACCCAGTACTTC. It encodes CASSLRSGGWLQETQYF. V is TRBV5-4 and J is TRBJ2-5; the match to TRBD1 covers 8 bases. The V gene end was trimmed by 1 base and the J gene end by 1 base; junction bases not matched to a gene: 9. CDR1 is SGHNT and CDR2 is YYREEE in the germline V gene (reference sequence). The CDR3 consists of 17 residues.

The chain recombines TRBV29-1 with TRBJ2-1; D possibly corresponds to TRBD2 (5 bases). This CDR3 contains 12 residues. From germline, CDR1 is SQVTM and CDR2 ANQGSEA. Deletions cut 4 bases from V and 8 bases from J, with 12 bases between. The CDR3 sequence is CSVAPNSDEQFF. CDR3 sequence (DNA): TGCAGCGTTGCCCCAAATAGCGATGAGCAGTTCTTC.

This clone was seen just once. This chain uses TRBV11-2 with TRBJ2-1; 7 positions agree with TRBD1. This CDR3 has 16 residues. The trim removed 3 bases at V and 0 bases at J, leaving 5 bases unmatched. Germline values: CDR1 SGHAT, CDR2 FQNNGV. The DNA for the CDR3 is TGTGCCAGCAGCTTTCCCCCAGGGGGCTCCTACAATGAGCAGTTCTTC. Its translation: CASSFPPGGSYNEQFF. The full variable domain, with the rest looked up from reference TRBV11-2 and TRBJ2-1, is EAGVAQSPRYKIIEKRQSVAFWCNPISGHATLYWYQQILGQGPKLLIQFQNNGVVDDSQLPKDRFSAERLKGVDSTLKIQPAKLEDSAVYLCASSFPPGGSYNEQFFGPGTRLTVL.